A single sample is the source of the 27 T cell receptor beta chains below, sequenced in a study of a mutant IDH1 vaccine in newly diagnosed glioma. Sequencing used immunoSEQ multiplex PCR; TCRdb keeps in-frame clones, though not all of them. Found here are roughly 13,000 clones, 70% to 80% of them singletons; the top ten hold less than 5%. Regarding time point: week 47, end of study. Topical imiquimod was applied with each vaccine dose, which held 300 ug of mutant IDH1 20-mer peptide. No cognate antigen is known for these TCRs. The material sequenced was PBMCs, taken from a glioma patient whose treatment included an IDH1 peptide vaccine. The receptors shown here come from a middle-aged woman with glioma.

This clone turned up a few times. This chain's CDR3 is CASSGGSGVGTEAFF. CDR3 DNA: TGTGCCAGCAGCGGGGGTTCGGGCGTTGGCACTGAAGCTTTCTTT. This chain links TRBV9 with TRBJ1-1; D unresolved. V was shortened by 3 bases and J by 4 bases, with 16 bases between the two germline ends. Germline CDR1 and CDR2: SGDLS and YYNGEE. The CDR3 has 15 amino acids.

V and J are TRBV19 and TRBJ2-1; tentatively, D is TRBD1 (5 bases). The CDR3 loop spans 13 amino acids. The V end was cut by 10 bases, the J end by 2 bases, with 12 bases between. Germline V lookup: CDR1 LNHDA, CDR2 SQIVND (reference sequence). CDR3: CATADITYNEQFF. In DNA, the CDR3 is TGTGCCACCGCGGACATCACCTACAATGAGCAGTTCTTC.

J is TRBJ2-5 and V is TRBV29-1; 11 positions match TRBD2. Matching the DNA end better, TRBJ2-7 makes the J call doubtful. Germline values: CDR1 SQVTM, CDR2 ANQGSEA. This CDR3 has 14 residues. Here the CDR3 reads CSGKLAGDGAEQYF. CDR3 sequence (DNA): TGCAGCGGAAAACTAGCGGGAGATGGGGCCGAGCAGTACTTC.

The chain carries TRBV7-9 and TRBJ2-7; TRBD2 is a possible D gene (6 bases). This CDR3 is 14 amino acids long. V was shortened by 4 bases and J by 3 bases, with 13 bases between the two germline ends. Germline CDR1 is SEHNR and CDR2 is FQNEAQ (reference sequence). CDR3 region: CASSSREDGYEQYF. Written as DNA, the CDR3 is TGTGCCAGCAGCTCCAGGGAGGACGGCTACGAGCAGTACTTC.

Written as DNA, the CDR3 is TGTGCCAGCAGCCTAGCGGCCGGGGAGCTGTTTTTT. This sequence encodes CASSLAAGELFF. The V call is TRBV25-1, the J call TRBJ2-2; TRBD2 matches 7 bases. From germline, CDR1 is MGHDK and CDR2 SYGVNS. J gave up 6 bases and V 6 bases, and 1 base lay outside the gene matches. This CDR3 spans 12 amino acids.

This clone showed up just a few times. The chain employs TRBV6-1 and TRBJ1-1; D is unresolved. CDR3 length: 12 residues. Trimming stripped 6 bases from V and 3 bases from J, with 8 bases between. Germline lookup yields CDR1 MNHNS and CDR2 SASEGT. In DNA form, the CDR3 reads TGTGCCAGCAGGGTTCGGGACACTGAAGCTTTCTTT. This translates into CASRVRDTEAFF.

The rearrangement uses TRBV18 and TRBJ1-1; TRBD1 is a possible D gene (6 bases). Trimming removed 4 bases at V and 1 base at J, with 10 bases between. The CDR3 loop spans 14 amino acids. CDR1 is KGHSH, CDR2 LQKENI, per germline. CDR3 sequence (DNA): TGTGCCAGCTCACACAGGGAATCGAACACTGAAGCTTTCTTT. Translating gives CASSHRESNTEAFF.

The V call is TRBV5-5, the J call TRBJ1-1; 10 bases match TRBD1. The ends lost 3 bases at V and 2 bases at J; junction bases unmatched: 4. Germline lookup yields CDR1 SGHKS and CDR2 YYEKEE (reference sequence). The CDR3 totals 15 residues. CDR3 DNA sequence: TGTGCCAGCAGCTGGGACAGGGGCCGCAACACTGAAGCTTTCTTT. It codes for CASSWDRGRNTEAFF.

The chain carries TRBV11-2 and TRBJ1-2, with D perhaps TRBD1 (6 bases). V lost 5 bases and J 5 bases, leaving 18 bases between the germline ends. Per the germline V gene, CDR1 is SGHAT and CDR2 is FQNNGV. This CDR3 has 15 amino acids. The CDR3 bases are TGTGCCAGCAGCATCGGGGGCGGGTCGGGATATGGCTACACCTTC. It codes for CASSIGGGSGYGYTF.

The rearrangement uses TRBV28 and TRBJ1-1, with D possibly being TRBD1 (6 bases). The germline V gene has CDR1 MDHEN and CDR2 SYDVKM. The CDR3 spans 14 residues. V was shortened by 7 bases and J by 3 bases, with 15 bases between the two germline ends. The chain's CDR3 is CASTVDSWYTEAFF. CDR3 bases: TGTGCCAGCACTGTGGACAGTTGGTACACTGAAGCTTTCTTT.

Here the CDR3 reads CASSFRGTGELFF. The CDR3 nucleotides are TGTGCCAGCAGTTTTAGGGGCACCGGGGAGCTGTTTTTT. V gene TRBV27 combines with J gene TRBJ2-2; D is perhaps TRBD1 (5 bases). The CDR3 is 13 amino acids. CDR1 is MNHEY and CDR2 is SMNVEV in the germline V gene (reference sequence). Trimming removed 3 bases at V and 4 bases at J, with 6 bases between.

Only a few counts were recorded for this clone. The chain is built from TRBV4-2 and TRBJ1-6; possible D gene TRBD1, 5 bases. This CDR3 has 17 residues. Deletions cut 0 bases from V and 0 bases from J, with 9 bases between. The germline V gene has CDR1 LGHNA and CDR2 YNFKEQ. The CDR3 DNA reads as TGTGCCAGCAGCCAAGAGTGGGGCAGCTCCTATAATTCACCCCTCCACTTT. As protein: CASSQEWGSSYNSPLHF.

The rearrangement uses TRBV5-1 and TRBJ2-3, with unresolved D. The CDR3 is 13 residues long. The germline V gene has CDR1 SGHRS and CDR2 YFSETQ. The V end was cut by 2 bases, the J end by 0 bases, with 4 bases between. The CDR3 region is CASSLSSTDTQYF. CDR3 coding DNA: TGCGCCAGCAGCTTATCTAGCACAGATACGCAGTATTTT. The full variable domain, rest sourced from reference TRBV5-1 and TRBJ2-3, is KAGVTQTPRYLIKTRGQQVTLSCSPISGHRSVSWYQQTPGQGLQFLFEYFSETQRNKGNFPGRFSGRQFSNSRSEMNVSTLELGDSALYLCASSLSSTDTQYFGPGTRLTVL.

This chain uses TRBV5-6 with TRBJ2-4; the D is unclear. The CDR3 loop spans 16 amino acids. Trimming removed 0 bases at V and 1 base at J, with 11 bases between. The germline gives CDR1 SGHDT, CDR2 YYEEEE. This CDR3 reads CASSLVSSNAKNIQYF. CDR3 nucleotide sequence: TGTGCCAGCAGCTTGGTATCATCAAATGCCAAAAACATTCAGTACTTC. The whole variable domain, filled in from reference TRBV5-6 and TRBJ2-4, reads DAGVTQSPTHLIKTRGQQVTLRCSPKSGHDTVSWYQQALGQGPQFIFQYYEEEERQRGNFPDRFSGHQFPNYSSELNVNALLLGDSALYLCASSLVSSNAKNIQYFGAGTRLSVL.

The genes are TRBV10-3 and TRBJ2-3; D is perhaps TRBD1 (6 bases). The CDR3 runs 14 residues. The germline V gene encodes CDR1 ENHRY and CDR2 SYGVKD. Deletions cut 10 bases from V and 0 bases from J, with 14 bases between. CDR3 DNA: TGTGCCACCGCCAAGGACAGCAGCACAGATACGCAGTATTTT. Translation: CATAKDSSTDTQYF.

The CDR3 DNA reads as TGTGCCAGCAGCTTAATCTTAGCCTGGAATACGCAGTATTTT. Residues: CASSLILAWNTQYF. The chain joins TRBV7-9 to TRBJ2-3; D is undetermined. V was trimmed by 2 bases and J by 7 bases, leaving 13 bases between them. The CDR3 is made up of 14 amino acids. Germline V gives CDR1 SEHNR, CDR2 FQNEAQ (reference sequence). The full variable domain, completed using reference TRBV7-9 and TRBJ2-3, is DTGVSQNPRHKITKRGQNVTFRCDPISEHNRLYWYRQTLGQGPEFLTYFQNEAQLEKSRLLSDRFSAERPKGSFSTLEIQRTEQGDSAMYLCASSLILAWNTQYFGPGTRLTVL.

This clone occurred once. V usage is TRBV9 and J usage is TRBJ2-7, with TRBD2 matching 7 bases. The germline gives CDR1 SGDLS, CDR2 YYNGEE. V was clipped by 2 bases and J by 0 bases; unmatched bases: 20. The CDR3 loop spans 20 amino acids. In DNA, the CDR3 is TGTGCCAGCAGCGTCCTATGTTCCTCAACTAGCGTACCACTCTCCTACGAGCAGTACTTC. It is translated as CASSVLCSSTSVPLSYEQYF.

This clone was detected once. The CDR3 DNA reads as TGTGCCAGCAGCATTCGACAGACAGCCGGCGAGCAGTACTTC. Protein sequence: CASSIRQTAGEQYF. The J gene is TRBJ2-7, the V gene TRBV5-4; D is possibly TRBD1 (5 bases). Per germline, CDR1 SGHNT and CDR2 YYREEE (reference sequence). The CDR3 is 14 amino acids. V dropped 4 bases and J dropped 6 bases, with 17 bases sitting between them.

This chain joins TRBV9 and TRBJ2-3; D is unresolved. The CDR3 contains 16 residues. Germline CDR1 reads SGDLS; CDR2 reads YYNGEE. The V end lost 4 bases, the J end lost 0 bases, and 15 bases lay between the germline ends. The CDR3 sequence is CASSSQDGTSTDTQYF. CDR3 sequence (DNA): TGTGCCAGCAGCTCCCAGGACGGAACCAGCACAGATACGCAGTATTTT.

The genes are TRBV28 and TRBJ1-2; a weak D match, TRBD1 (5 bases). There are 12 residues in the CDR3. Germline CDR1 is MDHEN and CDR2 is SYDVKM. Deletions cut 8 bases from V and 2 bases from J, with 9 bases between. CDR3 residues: CASEGLNYGYTF. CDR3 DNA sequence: TGTGCCAGCGAGGGACTAAACTATGGCTACACCTTC.

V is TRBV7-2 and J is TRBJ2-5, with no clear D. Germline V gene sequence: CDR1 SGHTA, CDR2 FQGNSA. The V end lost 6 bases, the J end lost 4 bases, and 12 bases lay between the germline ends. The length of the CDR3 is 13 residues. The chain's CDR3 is CASRRSSRETQYF. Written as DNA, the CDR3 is TGTGCCAGCAGAAGGTCCTCAAGAGAGACCCAGTACTTC.

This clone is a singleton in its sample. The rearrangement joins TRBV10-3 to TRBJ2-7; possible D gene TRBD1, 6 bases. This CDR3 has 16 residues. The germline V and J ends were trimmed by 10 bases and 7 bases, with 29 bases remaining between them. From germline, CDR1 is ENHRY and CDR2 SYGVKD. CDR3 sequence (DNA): TGTGCCACCGGCCTCGGGAACAGGGTCGTTTCGAGTGAGCAGTACTTC. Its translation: CATGLGNRVVSSEQYF.

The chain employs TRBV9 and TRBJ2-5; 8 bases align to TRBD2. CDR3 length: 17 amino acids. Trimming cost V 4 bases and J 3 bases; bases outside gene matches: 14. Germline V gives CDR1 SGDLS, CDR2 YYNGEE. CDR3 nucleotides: TGTGCCAGCAGCCCCGGGACTAGAGTCGGCTCGGAAGAGACCCAGTACTTC. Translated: CASSPGTRVGSEETQYF.

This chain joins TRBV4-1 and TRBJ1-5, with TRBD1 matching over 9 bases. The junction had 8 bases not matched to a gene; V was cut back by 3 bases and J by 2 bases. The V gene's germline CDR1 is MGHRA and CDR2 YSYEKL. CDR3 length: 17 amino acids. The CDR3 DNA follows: TGCGCCAGCAGCCAGGAAGGACAGGGGTTGGGCAATCAGCCCCAGCATTTT. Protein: CASSQEGQGLGNQPQHF.

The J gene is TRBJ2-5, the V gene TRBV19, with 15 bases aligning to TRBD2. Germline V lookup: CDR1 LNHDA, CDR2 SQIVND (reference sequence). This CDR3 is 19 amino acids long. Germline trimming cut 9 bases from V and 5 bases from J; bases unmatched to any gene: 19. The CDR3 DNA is TGTGCCAGCAGACACGGACTAGCGGGAGGGTCAAGCTTAGGGGAGACCCAGTACTTC. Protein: CASRHGLAGGSSLGETQYF.

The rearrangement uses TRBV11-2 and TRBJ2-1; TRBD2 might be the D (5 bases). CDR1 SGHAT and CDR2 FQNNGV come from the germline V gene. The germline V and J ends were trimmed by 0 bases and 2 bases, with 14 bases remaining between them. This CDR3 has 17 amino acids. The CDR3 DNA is TGTGCCAGCAGCTTAGAGATCGGGAAGAGGCCCTACAATGAGCAGTTCTTC. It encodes CASSLEIGKRPYNEQFF.

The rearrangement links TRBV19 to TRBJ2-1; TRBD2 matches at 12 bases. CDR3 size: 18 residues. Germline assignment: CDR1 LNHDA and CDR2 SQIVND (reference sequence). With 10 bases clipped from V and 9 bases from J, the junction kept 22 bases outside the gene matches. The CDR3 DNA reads TGTGCCACCGGCAAGGGTCCTAGCGGGAGGGCCACAAGTACTGAGCAGTTCTTC. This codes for CATGKGPSGRATSTEQFF.